This T cell receptor beta chain was identified during a study of vaccination and CD4 T cells after COVID-19. Study at large: Sampling after COVID took place at a median of 101 days (range 35 to 161) following diagnosis. Controls had a CEFX pool, an HIV-1 Nef pool, or no peptide added.

The sample's time point: late sampling 161 to 241 days after vaccination in three convalescent patients. Described treatment: roughly 11-day PBMC culture with coronavirus spike peptide pools or control peptides (ViraFEST assay). Remarks on this clonotype: Its antigen is still unknown.

Trimming shortened V by 6 bases and J by 6 bases, and 18 bases separated the two germline ends. Per the germline V gene, CDR1 is MNHNS and CDR2 is SASEGT. This CDR3 is built from 15 residues. The study sequenced cultured CD4+ T cell DNA using the Oncomine TCR Beta short-read assay. Using its own MiXCR run on the PCR reads, TCRdb lists one record per CDR3 protein. In the table there are nearly 25,000 distinct CDR3 sequences, about 31% of which are singletons. The source material was CD4+ T cells from blood, cultured in vitro, sampled about 7 months after SARS-CoV-2 vaccination. The sequence derives from a human donor who had recovered from COVID-19. The chain has TRBV6-1 and TRBJ1-5, with D hard to call. The CDR3 nucleotides read TGTGCCAGCAGGTTTCTACAAAACCCCCCTCAGCCCCAGCATTTT. This gives the protein CASRFLQNPPQPQHF.